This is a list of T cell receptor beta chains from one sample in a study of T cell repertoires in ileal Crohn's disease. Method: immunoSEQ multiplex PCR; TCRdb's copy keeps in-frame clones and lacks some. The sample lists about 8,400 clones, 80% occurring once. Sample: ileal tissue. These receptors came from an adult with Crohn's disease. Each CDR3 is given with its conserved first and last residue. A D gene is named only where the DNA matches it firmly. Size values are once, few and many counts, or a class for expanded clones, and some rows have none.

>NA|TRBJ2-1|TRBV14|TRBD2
CASSQRALSSGHNEQFF
TGTGCCAGCAGCCAAAGGGCTTTGTCTAGCGGGCACAATGAGCAGTTCTTC
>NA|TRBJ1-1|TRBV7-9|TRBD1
CASSLGQGATF
TGTGCCAGCAGCTTGGGCCAGGGGGCGACCTTT
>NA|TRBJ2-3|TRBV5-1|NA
CASSHFILTDADTQYF
TGCGCCAGCAGCCACTTTATTTTGACGGACGCAGATACGCAGTATTTT
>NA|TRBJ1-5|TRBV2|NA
CASSEVEGTEQPQHF
TGTGCCAGCAGTGAGGTGGAAGGGACGGAACAGCCCCAGCATTTT
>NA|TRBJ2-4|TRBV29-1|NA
CSVTLRNWENIQYF
TGCAGCGTCACGCTCCGAAACTGGGAAAACATTCAGTACTTC
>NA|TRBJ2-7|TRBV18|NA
CASSPTANHHEQYF
TGTGCCAGCTCCCCCACGGCCAACCACCACGAGCAGTACTTC
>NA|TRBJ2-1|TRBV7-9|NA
CASSFSYNEQFF
TGTGCCAGCAGCTTTTCCTACAATGAGCAGTTCTTC
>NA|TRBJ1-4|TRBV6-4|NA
CATREEGGGGEKLFF
TGTGCCACCCGAGAGGAGGGAGGAGGAGGTGAAAAACTGTTTTTT
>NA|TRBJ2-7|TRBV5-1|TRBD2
CASRQKMGGNHEQYF
TGCGCCAGCAGACAAAAGATGGGAGGGAACCACGAGCAGTACTTC
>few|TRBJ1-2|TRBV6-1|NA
CASSPTDSFGYTF
TGTGCCAGCAGTCCGACAGACAGTTTTGGCTACACCTTC
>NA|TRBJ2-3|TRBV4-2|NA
CASSQDGGPGSTDTQYF
TGTGCCAGCAGCCAAGATGGAGGCCCTGGGAGCACAGATACGCAGTATTTT
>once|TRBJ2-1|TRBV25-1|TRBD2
CASGSISGIYNEQFF
TGTGCCAGCGGCTCAATCAGCGGGATTTACAATGAGCAGTTCTTC
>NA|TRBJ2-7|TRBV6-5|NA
CASSYSKVDSPFEQYF
TGTGCCAGCAGTTACTCGAAAGTGGACAGTCCTTTCGAGCAGTACTTC
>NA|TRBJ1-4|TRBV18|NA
CASSPRAGVALEKLFF
TGTGCCAGCTCACCCCGTGCGGGGGTCGCCTTGGAAAAACTGTTTTTT
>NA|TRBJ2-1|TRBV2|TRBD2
CASSDPGTSGRKNEQFF
TGTGCCAGCAGTGATCCGGGGACTAGCGGGAGGAAGAATGAGCAGTTCTTC
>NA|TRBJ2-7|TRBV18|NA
CASSPPTGDRGSYEQYF
TGTGCCAGCTCACCACCTACGGGCGACCGGGGGAGTTACGAGCAGTACTTC
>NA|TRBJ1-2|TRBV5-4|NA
CASSLDREYGYTF
TGTGCCAGCAGCTTGGACAGAGAGTATGGCTACACCTTC
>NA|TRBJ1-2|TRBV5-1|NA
CASTSGQISNGYTF
TGCGCCAGCACTTCAGGACAAATAAGTAATGGCTACACCTTC
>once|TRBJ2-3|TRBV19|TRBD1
CASSMSTGSPDTQYF
TGTGCCAGTAGTATGTCGACAGGGTCCCCAGATACGCAGTATTTT
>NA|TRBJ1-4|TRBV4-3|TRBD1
CASSPRTGGATNEKLFF
TGCGCCAGCAGCCCAAGGACAGGAGGAGCAACTAATGAAAAACTGTTTTTT
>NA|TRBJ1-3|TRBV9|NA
CASAEDRSSGNTIYF
TGTGCCAGCGCCGAAGACAGGAGCTCTGGAAACACCATATATTTT
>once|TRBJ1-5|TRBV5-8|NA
CASSFRVDGNQPQHF
TGTGCCAGCAGCTTCAGAGTGGATGGCAATCAGCCCCAGCATTTT
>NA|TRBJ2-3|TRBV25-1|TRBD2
CASSDQTSGREEDTQYF
TGTGCCAGCAGTGACCAGACTAGCGGGAGGGAAGAAGATACGCAGTATTTT
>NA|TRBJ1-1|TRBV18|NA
CASATFPVVSGNTEAFF
TGTGCCAGCGCGACCTTTCCCGTTGTGTCAGGGAACACTGAAGCTTTCTTT
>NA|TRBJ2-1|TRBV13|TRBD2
CASSLTGGGNEQFF
TGTGCCAGCAGCTTAACGGGAGGGGGGAATGAGCAGTTCTTC
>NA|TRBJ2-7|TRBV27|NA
CASSWGREYEQYF
TGTGCCAGCAGTTGGGGCAGGGAATACGAGCAGTACTTC
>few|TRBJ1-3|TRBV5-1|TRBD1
CASSPLGQGDGNTIYF
TGCGCCAGCAGCCCCCTGGGACAGGGGGATGGAAACACCATATATTTT
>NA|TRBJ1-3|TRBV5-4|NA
CASSLTGGLGGNTIYF
TGTGCCAGCAGCTTAACTGGAGGGCTTGGTGGAAACACCATATATTTT
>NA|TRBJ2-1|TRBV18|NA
CASSPGTTYSYNEQFF
TGTGCCAGCTCACCGGGTACAACATACTCCTACAATGAGCAGTTCTTC
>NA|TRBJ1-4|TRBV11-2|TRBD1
CASSSGQGSNEKLFF
TGTGCCAGCAGCAGTGGACAGGGAAGTAATGAAAAACTGTTTTTT
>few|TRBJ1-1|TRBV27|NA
CASSLLAGNTEAFF
TGTGCCAGCAGTTTATTGGCAGGGAATACTGAAGCTTTCTTT
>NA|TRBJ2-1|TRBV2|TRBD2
CASSLAGVGANEQFF
TGTGCCAGCAGCTTAGCGGGAGTGGGCGCCAATGAGCAGTTCTTC
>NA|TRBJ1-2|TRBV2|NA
CASLRVPYGYTF
TGTGCCAGCCTCAGGGTTCCCTATGGCTACACCTTC
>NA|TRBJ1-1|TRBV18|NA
CASSQESMDTEAFF
TGTGCCAGCTCACAAGAGAGTATGGACACTGAAGCTTTCTTT
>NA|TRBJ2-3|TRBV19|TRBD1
CASSSGQGDTDTQYF
TGTGCCAGTAGTTCGGGACAGGGAGACACAGATACGCAGTATTTT
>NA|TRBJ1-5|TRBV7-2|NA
CASSSRGNQPQHF
TGTGCCAGCAGCTCACGTGGTAATCAGCCCCAGCATTTT
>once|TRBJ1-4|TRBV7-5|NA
CARSSGHPRDEKLFF
TGTGCCAGAAGCTCGGGACACCCCAGAGATGAAAAACTGTTTTTT
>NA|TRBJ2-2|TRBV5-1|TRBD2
CASRPRTSGRADTGELFF
TGCGCCAGCAGACCTAGGACTAGCGGGAGGGCCGACACCGGGGAGCTGTTTTTT
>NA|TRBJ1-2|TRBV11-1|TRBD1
CASSLSGQTLYGYTF
TGTGCCAGCAGCTTATCGGGACAGACACTCTATGGCTACACCTTC
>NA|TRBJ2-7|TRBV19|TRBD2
CASSPLAGAFDEQYF
TGTGCCAGTAGTCCCCTGGCGGGAGCTTTCGACGAGCAGTACTTC
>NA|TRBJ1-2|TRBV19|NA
CASTEVAGEFQLYGYTF
TGTGCCAGTACAGAAGTCGCGGGGGAGTTCCAGTTATATGGCTACACCTTC
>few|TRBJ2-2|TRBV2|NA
CASRREDSYTGELFF
TGTGCCAGCCGACGCGAGGACAGTTACACCGGGGAGCTGTTTTTT